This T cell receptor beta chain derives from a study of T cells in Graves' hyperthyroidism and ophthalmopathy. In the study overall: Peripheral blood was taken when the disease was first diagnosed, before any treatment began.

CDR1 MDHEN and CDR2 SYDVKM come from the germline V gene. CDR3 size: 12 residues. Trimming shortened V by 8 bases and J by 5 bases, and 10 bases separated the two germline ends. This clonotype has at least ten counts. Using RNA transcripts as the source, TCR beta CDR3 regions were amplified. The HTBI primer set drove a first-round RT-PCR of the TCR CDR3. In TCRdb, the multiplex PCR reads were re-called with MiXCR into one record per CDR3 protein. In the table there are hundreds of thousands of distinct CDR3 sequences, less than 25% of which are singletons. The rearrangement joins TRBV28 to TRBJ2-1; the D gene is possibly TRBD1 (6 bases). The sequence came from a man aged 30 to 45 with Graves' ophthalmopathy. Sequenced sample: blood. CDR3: CASRTVNNEQFF. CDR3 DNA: TGTGCCAGCCGGACAGTTAACAATGAGCAGTTCTTC.